Presented here are 15 T cell receptor beta chains from one specimen sequenced in a study of blood T cell repertoires in COVID-19. Only in-frame clones appear in the TCRdb table, and some are missing; sequencing was by immunoSEQ multiplex PCR. The sample contains around 97,000 clones, approximately 80% of which appear only once. The sample comprised peripheral blood. The receptors come from a man aged 70-80 years with acute or convalescent COVID-19.

The chain links TRBV5-8 to TRBJ2-3; 8 bases align to TRBD1. The CDR3 length is 16 residues. The trim removed 4 bases at V and 4 bases at J, leaving 11 bases unmatched. Germline V lookup: CDR1 SGHTS, CDR2 YDEGEE. For the CDR3, the DNA is TGTGCCAGCAGCGCTGCGGACAGGGTTAACTCAGATACGCAGTATTTT. Residues: CASSAADRVNSDTQYF.

The chain combines TRBV15 with TRBJ2-1, with 15 bases identical to TRBD2. From germline, CDR1 is LNHNV and CDR2 YYDKDF (reference sequence). J lost 14 bases, V lost 6 bases, and 8 bases had no gene match. CDR3 length: 14 residues. In nucleotides, the CDR3 is TGTGCCACCAGTCCCGGGACTAGCGGGGGGCACAAGTTCTTC. Protein sequence: CATSPGTSGGHKFF.

The chain recombines TRBV5-1 with TRBJ2-1; 11 nucleotides align to TRBD2. Per the germline V gene, CDR1 is SGHRS and CDR2 is YFSETQ. Trimming removed 2 bases from V and 3 bases from J; junction bases left unmatched: 7. The CDR3 spans 17 residues. The CDR3 loop reads CASSFSTSGGGYNEQFF. In DNA form, the CDR3 reads TGCGCCAGCAGCTTTTCCACTAGCGGGGGTGGCTACAATGAGCAGTTCTTC.

The chain employs TRBV3-1 (or the pseudogene TRBV3-2) and TRBJ1-2; 7 nucleotides align to TRBD1. CDR1 and CDR2 (germline): LGHDT, YNNKEL (reference sequence). Trimming removed 4 bases from V and 3 bases from J; junction bases left unmatched: 14. This CDR3 spans 17 amino acids. The CDR3: CASSPISTGALYYGYTF. In DNA form, the CDR3 reads TGTGCCAGCAGCCCAATATCTACAGGGGCCCTCTACTATGGCTACACCTTC.

The chain carries TRBV19 and TRBJ2-1; 8 bases line up with TRBD2. Per the germline V gene, CDR1 is LNHDA and CDR2 is SQIVND (reference sequence). V was clipped by 7 bases and J by 7 bases; unmatched bases: 6. The CDR3 covers 13 residues. The CDR3 DNA sequence: TGTGCCAGTATAGGGACTAGGCGGAATGAGCAGTTCTTC. This translates into CASIGTRRNEQFF.

V and J are TRBV10-2 and TRBJ1-1; D remains ambiguous. This CDR3 spans 11 amino acids. The V gene's germline CDR1 is WSHSY and CDR2 SAAADI. V was trimmed by 7 bases and J by 1 base, leaving 4 bases between them. This CDR3 is CASIQNTEAFF. The CDR3 coding sequence is TGCGCCAGCATACAGAACACTGAAGCTTTCTTT.

This sequence joins TRBV19 and TRBJ2-7; 9 nucleotides line up with TRBD1. The CDR3 spans 15 residues. Trimming removed 3 bases from V and 2 bases from J; junction bases left unmatched: 5. Germline lookup yields CDR1 LNHDA and CDR2 SQIVND (reference sequence). The chain's CDR3 is CASSIEGQGAYEQYF. In DNA form, the CDR3 reads TGTGCCAGTAGTATTGAGGGACAGGGCGCCTACGAGCAGTACTTC.

In its sample, this clone was seen a few times. The chain recombines TRBV3-1 (or the pseudogene TRBV3-2) with TRBJ1-6, with D tentatively TRBD1 (5 bases). With 1 base removed from V and 3 bases from J, the gap between germline ends came to 7 bases. Germline loops: CDR1 LGHDT, CDR2 YNNKEL (reference sequence). This CDR3 spans 15 amino acids. The CDR3 DNA follows: TGTGCCAGCAGCCAAGTACAGGACTATAATTCACCCCTCCACTTT. Translation: CASSQVQDYNSPLHF.

This chain links TRBV3-1 (or the pseudogene TRBV3-2) with TRBJ2-3; maybe TRBD1 (5 bases). Germline-derived CDR1 and CDR2 are LGHDT and YNNKEL (reference sequence). V was clipped by 1 base and J by 3 bases, with 8 bases between them. This CDR3 has 14 residues. CDR3 bases: TGTGCCAGCAGCCAAGTAACAGGTACAGATACGCAGTATTTT. Protein: CASSQVTGTDTQYF.

The chain couples TRBV5-6 to TRBJ2-1; 15 bases are a match to TRBD2. The CDR3 is 17 amino acids. Germline CDR1 SGHDT, CDR2 YYEEEE. The trim removed 3 bases at V and 8 bases at J, leaving 9 bases unmatched. The CDR3 DNA reads as TGTGCCAGCAGCTGGGCCGTAGGACTAGCGGGGGGGCATGAGCAGTTCTTC. It is translated as CASSWAVGLAGGHEQFF.

The chain employs TRBV5-4 and TRBJ2-7, with TRBD1 identical over 8 bases. CDR1 and CDR2 (germline): SGHNT, YYREEE (reference sequence). The junction had 4 bases not matched to a gene; V was cut back by 2 bases and J by 6 bases. The CDR3 spans 13 residues. The CDR3 sequence: CASSLIDRGEQYF. Written as DNA, the CDR3 is TGTGCCAGCAGCTTAATTGACAGGGGCGAGCAGTACTTC.

The chain joins TRBV19 to TRBJ2-1; 10 bases line up with TRBD2. Looked up from germline, CDR1 is LNHDA and CDR2 is SQIVND (reference sequence). The CDR3 is 16 amino acids. The J segment lost 5 bases and the V segment lost 5 bases, leaving 9 bases of the junction unmatched. CDR3 nucleotides: TGTGCCAGTAGTCCGGGGGGGCTAGCGGGAGACAATGAGCAGTTCTTC. This codes for CASSPGGLAGDNEQFF.

The V and J genes are TRBV9 and TRBJ2-1, with D unresolved. The CDR3 runs to 14 residues. Trimming removed 1 base at V and 8 bases at J, with 13 bases between. Germline CDR1 reads SGDLS; CDR2 reads YYNGEE. The chain's CDR3 is CASSVRSQLDEQFF. CDR3 DNA: TGTGCCAGCAGCGTAAGATCCCAGTTGGATGAGCAGTTCTTC.

The genes are TRBV7-9 and TRBJ1-1; 10 bases are a match to TRBD1. Germline CDR1 is SEHNR and CDR2 is FQNEAQ (reference sequence). V dropped 6 bases and J dropped 3; count of bases not matched to a gene: 10. The CDR3 spans 16 residues. CDR3 in DNA: TGTGCCAGCAGTTTTCCCCAGGACAGGGGGGACACTGAAGCTTTCTTT. Its protein is CASSFPQDRGDTEAFF.

The chain combines TRBV23-1 with TRBJ1-3, with 12 bases that match TRBD1. TRBV23-1 falls under the ORF class, with uncertain function. The J segment lost 4 bases and the V segment lost 3 bases, leaving 13 bases of the junction unmatched. CDR3 length: 19 amino acids. Here the CDR3 reads CASSHRDRGLGCSGNTIYF. CDR3 sequence (DNA): TGCGCCAGCAGTCATCGGGACAGGGGGCTCGGGTGTTCAGGAAACACCATATATTTT.